The TCR beta chain described here comes from a study of control samples from healthy donors and cancer patients (dated by TCRdb to 2020 to 2022). V was cut back by 4 bases and J by 7 bases, leaving a gap of 19 bases between them. The germline V gene (reference sequence) supplies CDR1 LGHDT and CDR2 YNNKEL. The CDR3, cysteine through phenylalanine, is 16 amino acids long. The retained sequence is limited to the CDR3, 48 bases, with the frame set at the first base. The library was built by means of the immunoSEQ multiplex PCR assay. Imported from immuneACCESS, the table was reduced by TCRdb to in-frame sequences with V and J called. These copies leave out some clones; in studies compared against another copy, an unresolved V gene accounts for under half, and the cause of the remainder is not known. The sample has 150,000 or so clones on record, over 80% of them singletons. The top ten hold around 2.1% of the sample.

As to this clone: No cognate antigen has been identified for it. No clone much larger than this one lies a single base away; base qualities are absent.

The rearrangement joined TRBV3-1 (or the pseudogene TRBV3-2) to TRBJ1-4; a tentative D call is TRBD1 (6 bases match). Sequencing input: blood. The sequence was collected from a woman between 45 and 60 years old in good health. At the DNA level, the sequence is TGTGCCAGCAGCCCAATAAGGGGGGGGGCGCGTGAAAAACTGTTTTTT. Its protein is CASSPIRGGAREKLFF.